A single TCR beta chain is shown here with its context. The record originates from a study of shared clonotypes between healthy human individuals. About the study: Three plates each covered CD4 naive and memory; CD8 naive two, CD8 memory one.

Cells designated naive CD8 were CD45RO-negative and were positively selected for CCR7, with terminally differentiated effector memory CD45RA+ cells excluded. Healthy and HIV-negative, the adult donors had no recent acute infections or vaccinations. Assay used: immunoSEQ multiplex PCR; TCRdb lists only in-frame clones, some missing. This sample has hundreds of thousands of clones, with approximately 96% found just once. Trimming left V 7 bases short and J 6 bases short, with 13 bases between. From germline, CDR1 is SQVTM and CDR2 ANQGSEA. The CDR3 length is 11 residues. Sequencing used naive CD8+ T cells sorted from blood. This TCR derives from a woman aged 30 to 39 in good health. The gene calls are TRBV29-1 and TRBJ2-7; D is undetermined. The CDR3 DNA reads TGCAGCGCCCAATATAGTGGCGAGCAGTACTTC. It is translated as CSAQYSGEQYF.